Listed below are T cell receptor beta chains from one sample, sequenced in a study of radiotherapy plus CTLA-4 blockade in lung cancer. Assay: immunoSEQ multiplex PCR; the TCRdb copy retains only in-frame clones and omits some. The data show 56,000 or so clones, roughly 80% seen once. This sample comprised peripheral blood, obtained from a patient treated with radiotherapy plus ipilimumab. Receptor source: a human donor with non-small cell lung cancer who had a partial response to radiotherapy plus ipilimumab. Both conserved end residues are part of each CDR3. The D gene is left open where the match is weak. Clone sizes are given selectively: once, few, many, or a class where the clone is expanded.

>TRBV6-1|TRBJ1-1|.|.
TGTGCCAGCAGGCCCACCGGTGTGGCTGAAGCTTTCTTT
CASRPTGVAEAFF
>TRBV6-5|TRBJ1-4|TRBD1|few
TGTGCCAGCAGTGAACCGGACAGGGTTGAAAAACTGTTTTTT
CASSEPDRVEKLFF
>TRBV12-5|TRBJ2-3|TRBD1|.
TGTGCTAGTGGCCGGGACAGGGGGACAGATACGCAGTATTTT
CASGRDRGTDTQYF
>TRBV9|TRBJ2-1|.|.
TGTGCCAGCAGCGTAGGAATAAGCCCCCATGAGCAGTTCTTC
CASSVGISPHEQFF
>TRBV19|TRBJ1-5|.|.
TGTGCCAGTAGTATTAGTTGGAATCAGCCCCAGCATTTT
CASSISWNQPQHF
>TRBV28|TRBJ1-2|.|.
TGTGCCAGCAGCAGTGGGACATTCCTGCTGGGCTACACCTTC
CASSSGTFLLGYTF
>TRBV7-2|TRBJ1-2|TRBD1|.
TGTGCCAGCAGCTTAGCCTGGCAGGGGGCCGGTGGCTACACCTTC
CASSLAWQGAGGYTF
>TRBV1|TRBJ1-5|.|.
TGCACCAGCACCCAAAAGGGACATAGCAATCAGCCCCAGCATTTT
CTSTQKGHSNQPQHF
>TRBV19|TRBJ2-2|.|.
TGTGCCAGTAGGTACGAGGTGGACACCGGGGAGCTGTTTTTT
CASRYEVDTGELFF
>TRBV5-4|TRBJ2-6|.|few
TGTGCCAGCAGCCTAGGACTAAGCTCTGGGGCCAACGTCCTGACTTTC
CASSLGLSSGANVLTF
>TRBV2|TRBJ2-5|TRBD2|.
TGTGCCAGCAGCGAGGGACTAGCGGGGGAGACCCAGTACTTC
CASSEGLAGETQYF
>TRBV6-5|TRBJ2-3|.|many
TGTGCCAGTGGGGGCTCCTCAAGGGGAGATACGCAGTATTTT
CASGGSSRGDTQYF
>TRBV5-6|TRBJ2-1|.|.
TGTGCCAGCAGCCTCGGGAATGAGCAGTTCTTC
CASSLGNEQFF
>TRBV9|TRBJ2-3|TRBD2|.
TGTGCCAGCAGCGTAACCGGGGGGTACACAGATACGCAGTATTTT
CASSVTGGYTDTQYF
>TRBV11-2|TRBJ2-7|TRBD1|.
TGTGCCAGCAGCTTCCGGGACAGGGTCTCCTACGAGCAGTACTTC
CASSFRDRVSYEQYF
>TRBV11-3|TRBJ2-2|TRBD2|.
TGTGCCAGCAGCCCCCATGGGGCTAGCGGGTCCACCGGGGAGCTGTTTTTT
CASSPHGASGSTGELFF
>TRBV7-2|TRBJ1-5|.|.
TGTGCCAGCAGCTTAGGAGGCACCAGCAATCAGCCCCAGCATTTT
CASSLGGTSNQPQHF
>TRBV28|TRBJ2-7|.|.
TGTGCCACCTGTAGAGGTGGTTACGAGCAGTACTTC
CATCRGGYEQYF
>TRBV10-3|TRBJ2-3|.|.
TGTGCCAGCAAAGCAGGGGCAGATACGCAGTATTTT
CASKAGADTQYF
>TRBV6-1|TRBJ1-2|.|.
TGTGCCAGCAGTGTTTACAGGGATGGCTACACCTTC
CASSVYRDGYTF
>TRBV6-1|TRBJ2-7|TRBD1|.
TGTGCCAGCAGAGAACAGGGGGCTACTACCTACGAGCAGTACTTC
CASREQGATTYEQYF
>TRBV4-3|TRBJ2-1|.|.
TGCGCCAGCAGCCAAGACTCTGACAGGTACAATGAGCAGTTCTTC
CASSQDSDRYNEQFF
>TRBV30|TRBJ1-4|.|.
TGTGCCTGGAGTCCGGGTTGGGAGGAAAAACTGTTTTTT
CAWSPGWEEKLFF
>TRBV15|TRBJ2-7|.|.
TGTGCCACCAGCAGAGGGTTACCAGACTCCTACGAGCAGTACTTC
CATSRGLPDSYEQYF
>TRBV7-6|TRBJ2-5|.|.
TGTGCCAGCAGCTCACTGGGACGACAGGAGTACTTC
CASSSLGRQEYF
>TRBV11-1|TRBJ2-7|TRBD1|.
TGTGCCAGCAGCATCACAGGGGGCTCCTACGAGCAGTACTTC
CASSITGGSYEQYF
>TRBV4-3|TRBJ2-4|TRBD2|.
TGCGCCAGCAGCCAAGATCTCACTAGCGGGGGGGCCGTGATCAAAAACATTCAGTACTTC
CASSQDLTSGGAVIKNIQYF
>TRBV2|TRBJ1-6|TRBD1|few
TGTGCCAGCAGTTACAGGGGGGATTCACCCCTCCACTTT
CASSYRGDSPLHF
>TRBV7-2|TRBJ2-5|.|.
TGTGCCAGCCGTTTAGGCCGGGACTCCCAAGAGACCCAGTACTTC
CASRLGRDSQETQYF
>TRBV30|TRBJ1-1|TRBD1|.
TGTGCCTGGAGGACAGGGAGAGTCACTGAAGCTTTCTTT
CAWRTGRVTEAFF
>TRBV29-1|TRBJ1-1|TRBD1|.
TGCAGCGTTGGCTATCCGGGACAGGGAGGGCCGGACACTGAAGCTTTCTTT
CSVGYPGQGGPDTEAFF
>TRBV5-4|TRBJ1-5|.|.
TGTGCCAGCAGCTTGCAAGGGGGCAATCAGCCCCAGCATTTT
CASSLQGGNQPQHF
>TRBV5-1|TRBJ2-7|.|.
TGCGCCAGCAGCTTGGGACCGGGCGAGCAGTACTTC
CASSLGPGEQYF
>TRBV10-3|TRBJ2-1|.|.
TGTGCCATCAGTGACTCGACAGGGACTCCAAATGAGCAGTTCTTC
CAISDSTGTPNEQFF
>TRBV5-6|TRBJ2-3|.|.
TGTGCCAGCAGCGTTCGTGGCACAGATACGCAGTATTTT
CASSVRGTDTQYF
>TRBV29-1|TRBJ2-1|.|.
TGCAGCGTTGAGCTCGAATGGAGGACAGGGAGGGATGAGCAGTTCTTC
CSVELEWRTGRDEQFF
>TRBV5-1|TRBJ2-3|TRBD1|once
TGCGCCAGCAGCTTGCGGGACAGTAGCACAGATACGCAGTATTTT
CASSLRDSSTDTQYF
>TRBV5-6|TRBJ2-7|.|.
TGTGCCAGCAGCCTCGGGACACCCAGCTCCTACGAGCAGTACTTC
CASSLGTPSSYEQYF
>TRBV10-2|TRBJ2-2|TRBD2|.
TGCGCCAGCAGGGCGGCGGGGGGCACCGGGGAGCTGTTTTTT
CASRAAGGTGELFF
>TRBV19|TRBJ1-5|TRBD1|.
TGTGCCAGCCATTGGCAGGGGGGACAGCCCCAGCATTTT
CASHWQGGQPQHF
>TRBV25-1|TRBJ2-7|TRBD2|once
TGTGCCAGCAGTGAGTTGACTAGCGGGGGATACGAGCAGTACTTC
CASSELTSGGYEQYF
>TRBV30|TRBJ1-2|.|.
TGTGCGTCTGTTGGGCCTACACATGGCTACACCTTC
CASVGPTHGYTF
>TRBV5-1|TRBJ1-5|.|.
TGCGCCAGCAGCTTGGGTACAGGGATGGGCAATCAGCCCCAGCATTTT
CASSLGTGMGNQPQHF
>TRBV10-3|TRBJ2-3|TRBD1|.
TGTGCCATCAGTGAAAAAGAAGGACAGGGAAGATCAGATACGCAGTATTTT
CAISEKEGQGRSDTQYF
>TRBV2|TRBJ1-2|.|.
TGTGCCAGCAGGATACAGCTCAACTATGGCTACACCTTC
CASRIQLNYGYTF
>TRBV6-5|TRBJ1-5|TRBD1|once
TGTGCCAGCAAAGAAACAGGGGCGGGCAATCAGCCCCAGCATTTT
CASKETGAGNQPQHF